Listed here are 6 T cell receptor beta chains from one sample, sequenced in a study of beta chain features in type 1 diabetes. The authors reverse transcribed all of the isolated RNA, so sequencing captured expressed TCRB transcripts. Sequencing was performed with immunoSEQ multiplex PCR; in TCRdb, only in-frame clones are kept and a portion is missing. The sample yields 450,000 or so clones, roughly an eighth seen once. Sequencing used naive CD4+ T cells from blood. The receptors were sampled from a woman aged 18-30 years in good health.

This clone was detected only a few times. This chain links TRBV4-1 with TRBJ1-5; D might be TRBD1 (5 bases). This CDR3 spans 17 amino acids. Germline loops: CDR1 MGHRA, CDR2 YSYEKL. The V and J ends lost 0 bases and 6 bases respectively, with 18 bases between them. CDR3 sequence: CASSQDRAVWRGQPQHF. The CDR3 DNA follows: TGCGCCAGCAGCCAAGATAGAGCCGTTTGGAGGGGTCAGCCCCAGCATTTT.

The chain links TRBV15 to TRBJ2-3; 11 nucleotides match TRBD1. The CDR3 sequence is 15 residues long. The V gene end was trimmed by 5 bases and the J gene end by 7 bases; junction bases not matched to a gene: 8. Germline assignment: CDR1 LNHNV and CDR2 YYDKDF (reference sequence). The CDR3 spells CATSVPGTGGHTQYF. For the CDR3, the DNA is TGTGCCACCAGCGTCCCCGGGACAGGGGGTCATACGCAGTATTTT.

A few counts support this clone. This chain joins TRBV7-9 and TRBJ2-2; D is tentatively TRBD1 or TRBD2 (5 bases each). V was trimmed by 2 bases and J by 7 bases, leaving 11 bases between them. The CDR3 extends over 14 amino acids. Germline lookup yields CDR1 SEHNR and CDR2 FQNEAQ (reference sequence). The CDR3 is CASSLIREIGELFF. In nucleotides, the CDR3 is TGTGCCAGCAGCTTAATCAGGGAGATCGGGGAGCTGTTTTTT.

The chain carries TRBV5-4 and TRBJ2-5; 10 bases align to TRBD2. CDR1 is SGHNT, CDR2 YYREEE, per germline (reference sequence). V gave up 3 bases and J gave up 4 bases; unmatched junction bases: 3. The CDR3 has 14 residues. The CDR3 loop is CASSSSGSRETQYF. CDR3 bases: TGTGCCAGCAGCTCTAGCGGGAGTAGAGAGACCCAGTACTTC.

The chain joins TRBV2 to TRBJ2-1, with 7 bases matching TRBD1. The CDR3 spans 14 residues. Trimming removed 10 bases from V and 4 bases from J; junction bases left unmatched: 10. CDR1 SNHLY and CDR2 FYNNEI come from the germline V gene. The CDR3 region is CATTGSTTYNEQFF. In DNA form, the CDR3 reads TGTGCCACGACAGGGTCGACAACATACAATGAGCAGTTCTTC.

This clone was counted only a few times. The chain links TRBV6-5 to TRBJ2-1; 7 nucleotides line up with TRBD1. Germline CDR1 reads MNHEY; CDR2 reads SVGAGI. This CDR3 has 14 residues. V lost 6 bases to trimming and J lost 4 bases; unmatched junction nucleotides: 6. The chain's CDR3 is CASSRTGEYNEQFF. DNA for the CDR3: TGTGCCAGCAGCAGGACAGGAGAGTACAATGAGCAGTTCTTC.